Following are 20 T cell receptor beta chains from one sample sequenced in a study of cytomegalovirus exposure and HLA in healthy donors. It was with 60 Vbeta and 13 Jbeta primers that the PCR ran. TCRdb's table, derived via immunoSEQ multiplex PCR, lists solely in-frame clones and lacks some. The table shows about 190,000 clones, with 81% occurring only once. What was sequenced was PBMCs. All receptors derive from a man aged 18 to 29 in good health and CMV-seronegative.

The chain combines TRBV6-1 with TRBJ1-1, with a possible D match to TRBD1 (6 bases). Germline CDR1 and CDR2: MNHNS and SASEGT. CDR3 length: 14 amino acids. Trimming took off 8 bases at V and 2 bases at J, with 15 bases between the two ends. CDR3 sequence (DNA): TGTGCCAGCCAACAGGGAACAAGCAACACTGAAGCTTTCTTT. Its translation: CASQQGTSNTEAFF.

The V call is TRBV9, the J call TRBJ2-1; 12 positions agree with TRBD2. The germline V gene encodes CDR1 SGDLS and CDR2 YYNGEE. The junction had 7 bases not matched to a gene; V was cut back by 3 bases and J by 0 bases. The CDR3 consists of 18 residues. The CDR3 protein is CASSEPTSGGNSYNEQFF. In DNA form, the CDR3 reads TGTGCCAGCAGCGAGCCCACTAGCGGGGGGAACTCCTACAATGAGCAGTTCTTC.

The chain employs TRBV18 and TRBJ1-5, with a weak D call TRBD1 (5 bases). V was cut by 5 bases and J by 0 bases, with 8 bases left in between. Germline lookup yields CDR1 KGHSH and CDR2 LQKENI. The CDR3 is 14 amino acids. This CDR3 is CASSAGNSNQPQHF. The CDR3 DNA is TGTGCCAGCTCAGCAGGGAATAGCAATCAGCCCCAGCATTTT. Looking up the rest from reference TRBV18 and TRBJ1-5 gives the full variable domain: NAGVMQNPRHLVRRRGQEARLRCSPMKGHSHVYWYRQLPEEGLKFMVYLQKENIIDESGMPKERFSAEFPKEGPSILRIQQVVRGDSAAYFCASSAGNSNQPQHFGDGTRLSIL.

This chain uses TRBV15 with TRBJ2-1, with TRBD2 matching over 7 bases. The CDR3 is made up of 11 amino acids. Per the germline V gene, CDR1 is LNHNV and CDR2 is YYDKDF (reference sequence). J gave up 9 bases and V 8 bases, and 4 bases lay outside the gene matches. The CDR3 is CATGGSAEQFF. In DNA form, the CDR3 reads TGTGCCACCGGCGGGAGTGCTGAGCAGTTCTTC.

The gene calls are TRBV4-3 and TRBJ1-5, with a tentative D call TRBD1 (5 bases). The CDR3 length is 15 residues. With 4 bases removed from V and 8 bases from J, the gap between germline ends came to 18 bases. Germline V gene lookup returns CDR1 LGHNA and CDR2 YSLEER. CDR3 amino acids: CASSPRADAGEPQHF. The CDR3 DNA reads as TGCGCCAGCAGCCCCCGAGCGGACGCGGGGGAGCCCCAGCATTTT.

The V and J genes are TRBV5-1 and TRBJ1-1; TRBD1 aligns across 8 bases. The V gene end was trimmed by 4 bases and the J gene end by 10 bases; junction bases not matched to a gene: 6. CDR3 length equals 12 residues. CDR1 and CDR2 from the germline V gene are SGHRS and YFSETQ. The CDR3 bases are TGCGCCAGCAGCCCAGAGACAGGGGTAGCTTTCTTT. Translating it yields CASSPETGVAFF.

The chain uses TRBV11-3 and TRBJ2-1; a weak D match, TRBD2 (6 bases). Trimming took 2 bases from V and 1 from J, leaving 18 bases between them. Germline V CDR1 and CDR2: SGHNT, YENEEA. This CDR3 has 18 amino acids. The CDR3 loop reads CASSLRPPGAGSYNEQFF. In DNA form, the CDR3 reads TGTGCCAGCAGCTTAAGACCGCCCGGGGCGGGGTCCTACAATGAGCAGTTCTTC. The variable domain in full, completed from reference TRBV11-3 and TRBJ2-1, reads EAGVVQSPRYKIIEKKQPVAFWCNPISGHNTLYWYLQNLGQGPELLIRYENEEAVDDSQLPKDRFSAERLKGVDSTLKIQPAELGDSAVYLCASSLRPPGAGSYNEQFFGPGTRLTVL.

In nucleotides, the CDR3 is TGTGCCAGCAGCTTAATCGCGGGAAGCAATCAGCCCCAGCATTTT. This translates into CASSLIAGSNQPQHF. The chain joins TRBV7-8 to TRBJ1-5; D gene ambiguous. V was clipped by 2 bases and J by 1 base, with 9 bases between them. Germline CDR1 is SGHVS and CDR2 is FQNEAQ. The CDR3 is 15 amino acids.

Here the CDR3 DNA reads TGTGCCAGCAGCTTCCTCACGGGCCAAGAGACCCAGTACTTC. Its translation: CASSFLTGQETQYF. The chain couples TRBV5-6 to TRBJ2-5; D uncertain. This CDR3 comprises 14 residues. The germline V and J ends were trimmed by 2 bases and 1 base, with 9 bases remaining between them. CDR1 SGHDT and CDR2 YYEEEE come from the germline V gene.

This clone has only one observation. This chain links TRBV19 with TRBJ2-1; 10 nucleotides agree with TRBD1. Looked up from germline, CDR1 is LNHDA and CDR2 is SQIVND (reference sequence). The CDR3 has 15 amino acids. V trimming: 5 bases; J trimming: 5 bases; junction bases outside the gene matches: 6. The CDR3 sequence: CASSLPGQGHNEQFF. The CDR3 DNA follows: TGTGCCAGTAGTCTTCCGGGACAGGGGCACAATGAGCAGTTCTTC.

V gene TRBV6-1 combines with J gene TRBJ1-2; 11 nucleotides match TRBD1. CDR1 is MNHNS, CDR2 SASEGT, per germline. V lost 3 bases to trimming and J lost 5 bases; unmatched junction nucleotides: 11. The CDR3 is made up of 17 amino acids. The CDR3 nucleotides read TGTGCCAGCAGTGACCCATCACCGGGACAGGGGGTTTATGGCTACACCTTC. This encodes CASSDPSPGQGVYGYTF.

The chain couples TRBV19 to TRBJ2-7, with 11 bases matching TRBD2. V was pared by 3 bases and J by 4 bases, with 11 bases of the junction left unmatched. CDR3 length: 17 amino acids. Germline V CDR1 and CDR2: LNHDA, SQIVND (reference sequence). The CDR3 reads CASSISSGGSVHYEQYF. The CDR3 coding sequence is TGTGCCAGTAGTATTTCTAGCGGGGGGTCGGTCCATTACGAGCAGTACTTC.

The rearrangement uses TRBV9 and TRBJ1-1, with unresolved D. CDR1 SGDLS and CDR2 YYNGEE come from the germline V gene. The CDR3 is 14 residues long. Trimming removed 3 bases at V and 8 bases at J, with 17 bases between. The CDR3 DNA reads TGTGCCAGCAGCGCGGGGAACAGTGAGAGAGAAGCTTTCTTT. Amino acid sequence: CASSAGNSEREAFF.

A word on this clone: The germline gene is not matched at one end of the junction; a read error may be the cause. This chain joins TRBV7-9 and TRBJ2-5, with D perhaps TRBD2 (5 bases). The germline CDR1 and CDR2 sequences are SEHNR and FQNEAQ (reference sequence). The CDR3 is 12 residues long. In DNA, the CDR3 is TGTTCCAGCAGCTCGGAGGCTGAGACCCAGTACTTC. As protein: CSSSSEAETQYF.

The rearrangement links TRBV5-4 to TRBJ2-3, with 7 bases matching TRBD2. This CDR3 is 14 amino acids long. With V trimmed by 2 bases and J by 0 bases, 0 bases remained unmatched. CDR1 is SGHNT, CDR2 YYREEE, per germline (reference sequence). The CDR3 DNA follows: TGTGCCAGCAGCTTAGCGGGGAGCACAGATACGCAGTATTTT. The encoded protein is CASSLAGSTDTQYF.

This chain uses TRBV4-3 with TRBJ1-6; 10 nucleotides align to TRBD1. The CDR3 sequence is 18 residues long. Germline assignment: CDR1 LGHNA and CDR2 YSLEER. With 1 base clipped from V and 6 bases from J, the junction kept 9 bases outside the gene matches. For the CDR3, the DNA is TGCGCCAGCAGCCAAGGACAGGGGGCTCTTTCCCTTAATTCACCCCTCCACTTT. Its translation is CASSQGQGALSLNSPLHF.

The chain couples TRBV7-8 to TRBJ2-2; D uncertain. The germline CDR1 and CDR2 sequences are SGHVS and FQNEAQ. The CDR3 sequence is 16 residues long. The V and J ends lost 1 base and 4 bases respectively, with 13 bases between them. DNA for the CDR3: TGTGCCAGCAGCTTAGATGGCGGTCCTTCCACCGGGGAGCTGTTTTTT. Amino acids: CASSLDGGPSTGELFF.

The V and J genes are TRBV5-1 and TRBJ2-2; no clear D gene. This CDR3 has 13 amino acids. Germline V lookup: CDR1 SGHRS, CDR2 YFSETQ. Trimming took 4 bases from V and 1 from J, leaving 5 bases between them. CDR3 nucleotide sequence: TGCGCCAGCAGCCATCAGAACACCGGGGAGCTGTTTTTT. It specifies CASSHQNTGELFF.

V gene TRBV5-1 combines with J gene TRBJ2-5; 10 positions match TRBD2. After removal of 3 bases from V and 4 bases from J, the junction contained 9 bases not matched to a gene. Per germline, CDR1 SGHRS and CDR2 YFSETQ. The CDR3 runs 16 residues. CDR3 sequence reads: CASSYPGLADGETQYF. DNA for the CDR3: TGCGCCAGCAGCTACCCCGGACTAGCGGACGGAGAGACCCAGTACTTC.

The chain links TRBV9 to TRBJ2-7; 7 bases align to TRBD1. J was trimmed by 6 bases and V by 3 bases; bases with no gene match: 0. Germline V lookup: CDR1 SGDLS, CDR2 YYNGEE. This CDR3 contains 11 residues. The CDR3 loop reads CASSDRGEQYF. Here the CDR3 DNA reads TGTGCCAGCAGCGACAGGGGCGAGCAGTACTTC.